This record concerns one T cell receptor beta chain sequence. Its antigen is unknown. Base qualities are not at hand, and no much larger clone is one base apart. The immunoSEQ Assay was used to sequence TCR beta CDR3 regions from DNA. The paper's processing steps were these. T cell density was computed as TCR beta template counts normalized to usable DNA estimated by amplifying housekeeping genes. Richness was estimated with the preseqR package, extrapolating to 400,000 templates for PBMC samples and 120,000 templates for tissue samples. Clonality was taken to be one minus Pielou's evenness. Tissue-enriched TCRs were identified through differential abundance testing performed on productive amino-acid clonotypes, with a minimum total count of 5 and an alpha of 0.1. The Jaccard Index and the Morisita Overlap Index were used to measure how much the repertoires overlapped between compartments. GLIPH grouped TCR beta CDR3s together with public tetramer-defined viral CDR3s, and a viral motif had to include at least three viral sequences and also show V-gene enrichment. TCRdb provides this immuneACCESS table in a form limited to in-frame rearrangements. Some clones are lacking; in checked studies, under half of them reflect an unresolved V gene, and why the rest are absent is not known. For V, J and clone size, that table is used; D and trimming come from the DNA. The sample table holds around 91,000 clones, of which approximately 90% were seen once. Around 15% of the sample is held by the ten biggest clonotypes.

At diagnosis, tumor, uninvolved tumor-adjacent lung and peripheral blood were collected and then preserved as a mix of FFPE and fresh-frozen material. For TCR repertoire profiling, blood samples were analyzed as peripheral blood mononuclear cells. The source of the sample is a study of T cells in localized non-small cell lung cancer (dated by TCRdb to about 2020). Context from the whole study: The study analyzed T cell repertoires of a few hundred early-stage NSCLC patients, comparing tumors and uninvolved tumor-adjacent lungs. The cohort consisted of approximately 240 treatment-naive NSCLC patients whose localized lung tumors had been resected. NSCLC patients had a mean age of approximately 72 years, and 120 to 150 were male and about 98 female. Beyond this particular receptor, the publication reports: Uninvolved tumor-adjacent lung showed the highest T cell clonality, higher than tumor, which suggests more focused antigenic responses in the adjacent lung. Longer overall survival was associated with higher T cell density in blood, whereas shorter survival was associated with higher clonality in adjacent lung. Because multi-region tumor sequencing was not done, intratumor heterogeneity could not be ruled out. Because of the exploratory design, TCR variables were selected using unadjusted p-values without false-discovery rate correction. Of the top 100 tumor clones, a median of 57 were detected in paired uninvolved adjacent lung; under 35 were also among that lung's top 100.

The CDR3 measures 15 amino acids from cysteine to phenylalanine. Here the CDR3 DNA is all that survives: 45 bases in frame from base 1. CDR1 is given as SGHVS and CDR2 as FNYEAQ, both from the germline V gene. The junction carries 12 bases between V and J, which are trimmed by 2 bases and 2 bases respectively. This TCR came from a man aged 35-69 years with stage I squamous cell lung carcinoma. The starting material was peripheral blood, obtained before any cancer treatment. The chain couples TRBV7-6 to TRBJ2-5, with the D call perhaps TRBD1 or TRBD2, each one matching 5 bases. The bases read TGTGCCAGCAGCTTAAGCCTGGGACGACAAGAGACCCAGTACTTC. This gives the protein CASSLSLGRQETQYF.